This T cell receptor beta chain stems from a study of T cell repertoires in cytomegalovirus infection. Study at large: Carrying CMV and the relevant HLA type showed in public TCR beta signatures.

TCRdb used MiXCR to reprocess the reads, holding one entry per CDR3 protein. This table has more than 200,000 distinct CDR3 sequences, approximately 9.1% appearing once. The sample holds many counts of this clonotype. The antigen is undetermined. General study results and limits: The response measured ex vivo was dominated by TCR beta clonotypes (HLA-C-restricted and CMV-specific).

Germline assignment: CDR1 MNHNS and CDR2 SASEGT. The CDR3 runs 16 residues. V gave up 3 bases and J gave up 2 bases, with 17 bases separating them. The chain is built from TRBV6-1 and TRBJ2-7, with D maybe TRBD2 (6 bases). The clonotype comes from a human donor in good health (CMV status not recorded). Some clones in this sample may be carry-over from other donors' samples. Sequences were obtained from PBMCs. CDR3 in DNA: TGTGCCAGCAGTGAGAAGCGGCGGGATCCCCCCTACGAGCAGTACTTC. Protein sequence: CASSEKRRDPPYEQYF.